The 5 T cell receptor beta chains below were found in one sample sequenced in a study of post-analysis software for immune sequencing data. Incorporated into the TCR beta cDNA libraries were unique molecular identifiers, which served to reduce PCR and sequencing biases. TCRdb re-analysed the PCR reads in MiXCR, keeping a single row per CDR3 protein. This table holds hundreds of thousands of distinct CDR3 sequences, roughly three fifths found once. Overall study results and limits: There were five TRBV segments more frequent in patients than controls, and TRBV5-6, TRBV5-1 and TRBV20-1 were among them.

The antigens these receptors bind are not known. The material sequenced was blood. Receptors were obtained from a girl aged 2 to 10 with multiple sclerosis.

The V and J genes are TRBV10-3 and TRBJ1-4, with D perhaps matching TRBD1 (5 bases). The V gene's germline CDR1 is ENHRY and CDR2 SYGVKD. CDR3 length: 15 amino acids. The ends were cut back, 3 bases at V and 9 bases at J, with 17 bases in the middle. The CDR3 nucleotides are TGTGCCATCAGTGAAGGGGACGGGGCCGCCAAAAAACTGTTTTTT. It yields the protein CAISEGDGAAKKLFF.

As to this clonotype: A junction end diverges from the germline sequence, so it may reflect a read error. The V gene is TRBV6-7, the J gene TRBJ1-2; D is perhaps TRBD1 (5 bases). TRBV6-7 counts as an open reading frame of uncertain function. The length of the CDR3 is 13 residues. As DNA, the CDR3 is TGTGCCAGCAGTTATGGGGGTTACCATGGTTACACCTTC. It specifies CASSYGGYHGYTF.

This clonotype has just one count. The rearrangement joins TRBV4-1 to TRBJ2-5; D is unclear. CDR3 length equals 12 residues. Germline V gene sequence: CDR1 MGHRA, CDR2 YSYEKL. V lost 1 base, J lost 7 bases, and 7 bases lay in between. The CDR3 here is CASSQGPGTQYF. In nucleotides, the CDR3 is TGCGCCAGCAGCCAAGGCCCGGGGACCCAGTACTTC.

The CDR3 DNA is TGTGCCAGCAGCCAAGATAGGCTAGCGGGAGTACTGTCCTACAATGAGCAGTTCTTC. This codes for CASSQDRLAGVLSYNEQFF. The genes are TRBV4-2 and TRBJ2-1, with TRBD2 identical over 10 bases. The CDR3 extends over 19 amino acids. CDR1 and CDR2 from the germline V gene are LGHNA and YNFKEQ. Trimming took 0 bases from V and 1 from J; bases not matched to a gene: 9.

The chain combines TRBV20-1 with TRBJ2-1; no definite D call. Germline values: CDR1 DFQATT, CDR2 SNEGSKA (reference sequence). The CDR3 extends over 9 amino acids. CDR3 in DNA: TGCAGCACCCGACGTGAGCAGTTCTTC. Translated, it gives CSTRREQFF.